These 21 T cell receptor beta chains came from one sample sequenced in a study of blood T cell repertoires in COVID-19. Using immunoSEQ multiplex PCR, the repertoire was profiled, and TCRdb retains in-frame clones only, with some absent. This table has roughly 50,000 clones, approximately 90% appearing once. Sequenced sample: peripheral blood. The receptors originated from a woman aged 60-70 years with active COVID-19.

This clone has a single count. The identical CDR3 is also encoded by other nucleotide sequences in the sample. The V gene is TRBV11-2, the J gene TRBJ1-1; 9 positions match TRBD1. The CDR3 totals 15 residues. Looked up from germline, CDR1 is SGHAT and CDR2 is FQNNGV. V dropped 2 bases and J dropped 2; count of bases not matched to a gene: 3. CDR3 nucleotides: TGTGCCAGCAGCTTAAGGACAGGGGCAAACACTGAAGCTTTCTTT. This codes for CASSLRTGANTEAFF.

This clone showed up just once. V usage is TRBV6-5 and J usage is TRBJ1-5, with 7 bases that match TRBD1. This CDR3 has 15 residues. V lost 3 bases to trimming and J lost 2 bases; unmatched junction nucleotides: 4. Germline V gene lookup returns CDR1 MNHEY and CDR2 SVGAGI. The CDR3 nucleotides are TGTGCCAGCAGTTATAACAGGGGCGGCAATCAGCCCCAGCATTTT. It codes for CASSYNRGGNQPQHF.

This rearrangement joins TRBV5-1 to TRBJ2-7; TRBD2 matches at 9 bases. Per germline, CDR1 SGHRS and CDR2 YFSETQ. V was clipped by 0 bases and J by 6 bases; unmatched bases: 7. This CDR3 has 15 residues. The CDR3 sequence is CASSLVASGEGEQYF. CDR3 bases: TGCGCCAGCAGCTTGGTGGCTAGCGGGGAGGGCGAGCAGTACTTC. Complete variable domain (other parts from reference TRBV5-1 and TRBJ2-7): KAGVTQTPRYLIKTRGQQVTLSCSPISGHRSVSWYQQTPGQGLQFLFEYFSETQRNKGNFPGRFSGRQFSNSRSEMNVSTLELGDSALYLCASSLVASGEGEQYFGPGTRLTVT.

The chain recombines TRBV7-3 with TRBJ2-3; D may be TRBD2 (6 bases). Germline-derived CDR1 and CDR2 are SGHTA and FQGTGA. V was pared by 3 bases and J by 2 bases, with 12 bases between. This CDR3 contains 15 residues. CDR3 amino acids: CASSLVGGSTDTQYF. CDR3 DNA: TGTGCCAGCAGCTTGGTGGGGGGTTCCACAGATACGCAGTATTTT.

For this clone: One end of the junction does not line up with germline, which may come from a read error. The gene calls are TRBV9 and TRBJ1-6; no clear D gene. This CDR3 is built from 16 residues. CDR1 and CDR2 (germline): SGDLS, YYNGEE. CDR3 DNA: TGTGCCAGAAGCGTAGGAAGATGGCAATGGTACTCACCCCTCCACTTT. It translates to CARSVGRWQWYSPLHF.

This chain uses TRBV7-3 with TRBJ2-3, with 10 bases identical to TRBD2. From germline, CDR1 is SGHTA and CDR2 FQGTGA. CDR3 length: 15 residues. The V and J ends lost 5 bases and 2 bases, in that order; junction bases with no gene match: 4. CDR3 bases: TGTGCCAGCAGCCATACTAGCGGGGACACAGATACGCAGTATTTT. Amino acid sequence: CASSHTSGDTDTQYF.

CDR3: CASRSGHFTGELFF. The CDR3 DNA reads TGTGCCAGCAGATCGGGACATTTCACCGGGGAGCTGTTTTTT. The V gene is TRBV7-3, the J gene TRBJ2-2; maybe TRBD1 (6 bases). The CDR3 sequence is 14 residues long. CDR1 SGHTA and CDR2 FQGTGA come from the germline V gene. Trimming stripped 6 bases from V and 4 bases from J, with 12 bases between.

The CDR3 nucleotides are TGTGCCAGCAGCTTGGCCCATGGACAGGGGCAAGATGGCTACACCTTC. Translated, it gives CASSLAHGQGQDGYTF. The V and J genes are TRBV5-4 and TRBJ1-2; 9 nucleotides agree with TRBD1. The V segment lost 0 bases and the J segment 6 bases; nucleotides outside the gene matches: 9. This CDR3 contains 16 residues. Germline CDR1 is SGHNT and CDR2 is YYREEE (reference sequence).

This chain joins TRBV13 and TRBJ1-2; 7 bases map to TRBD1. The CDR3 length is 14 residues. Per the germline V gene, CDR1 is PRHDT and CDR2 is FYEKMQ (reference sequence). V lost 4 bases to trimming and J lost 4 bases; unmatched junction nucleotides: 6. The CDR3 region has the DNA TGTGCCAGCAGCTCAGACAGGGAATCCTATGGCTACACCTTC. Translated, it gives CASSSDRESYGYTF. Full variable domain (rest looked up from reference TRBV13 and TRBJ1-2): AAGVIQSPRHLIKEKRETATLKCYPIPRHDTVYWYQQGPGQDPQFLISFYEKMQSDKGSIPDRFSAQQFSDYHSELNMSSLELGDSALYFCASSSDRESYGYTFGSGTRLTVV.

The DNA of the CDR3 is TGTGCCAGCAGCCGGACAAGACAAGAGACCCAGTACTTC. This gives the protein CASSRTRQETQYF. V gene TRBV6-2 or TRBV6-3 combines with J gene TRBJ2-5; perhaps TRBD1 as D (5 bases). The CDR3 totals 13 residues. Germline V gene data show CDR1 as MNHEY and CDR2 as SVGEGT. The germline V and J ends were trimmed by 6 bases and 2 bases, with 10 bases remaining between them.

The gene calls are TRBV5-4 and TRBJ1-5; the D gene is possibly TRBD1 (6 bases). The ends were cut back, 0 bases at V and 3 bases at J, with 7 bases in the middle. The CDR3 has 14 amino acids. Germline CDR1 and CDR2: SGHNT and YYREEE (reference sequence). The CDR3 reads CASSLEGVNQPQHF. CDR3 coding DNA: TGTGCCAGCAGCTTGGAGGGGGTCAATCAGCCCCAGCATTTT.

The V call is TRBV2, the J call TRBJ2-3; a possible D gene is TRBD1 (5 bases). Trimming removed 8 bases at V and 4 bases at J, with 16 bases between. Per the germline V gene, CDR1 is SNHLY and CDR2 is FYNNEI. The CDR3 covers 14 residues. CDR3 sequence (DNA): TGTGCCAGCTACCTAGGACAAAAGGCAGATACGCAGTATTTT. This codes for CASYLGQKADTQYF.

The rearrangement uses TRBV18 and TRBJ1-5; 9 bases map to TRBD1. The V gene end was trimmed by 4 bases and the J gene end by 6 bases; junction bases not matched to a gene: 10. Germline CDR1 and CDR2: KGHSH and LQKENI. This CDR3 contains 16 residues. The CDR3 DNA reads TGTGCCAGCTCACTAGGGACAGGGATTCGGGCTCAGCCCCAGCATTTT. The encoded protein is CASSLGTGIRAQPQHF.

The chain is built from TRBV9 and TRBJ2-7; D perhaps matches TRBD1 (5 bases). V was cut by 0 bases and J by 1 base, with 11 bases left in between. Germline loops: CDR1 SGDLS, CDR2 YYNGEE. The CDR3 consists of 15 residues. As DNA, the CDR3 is TGTGCCAGCAGCGTAGACCCAGGGTATTCCTACGAGCAGTACTTC. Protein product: CASSVDPGYSYEQYF.

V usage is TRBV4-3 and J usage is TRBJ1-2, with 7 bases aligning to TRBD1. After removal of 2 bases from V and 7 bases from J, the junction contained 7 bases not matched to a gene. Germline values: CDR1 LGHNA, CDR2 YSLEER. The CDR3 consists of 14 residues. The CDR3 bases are TGCGCCAGCAGCCAAACCGAGACAGGGTCTGGCTACACCTTC. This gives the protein CASSQTETGSGYTF.

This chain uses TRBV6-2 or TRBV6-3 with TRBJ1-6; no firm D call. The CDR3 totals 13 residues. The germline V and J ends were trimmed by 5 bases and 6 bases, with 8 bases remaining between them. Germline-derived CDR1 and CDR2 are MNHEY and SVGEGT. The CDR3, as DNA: TGTGCCAGCAGTGTCGTCGGTAATTCACCCCTCCACTTT. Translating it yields CASSVVGNSPLHF.

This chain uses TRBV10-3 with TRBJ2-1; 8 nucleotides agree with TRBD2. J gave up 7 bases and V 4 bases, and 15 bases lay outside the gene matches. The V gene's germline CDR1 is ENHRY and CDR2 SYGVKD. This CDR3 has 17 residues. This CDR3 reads CAISVVARGRSRNEQFF. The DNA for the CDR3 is TGTGCCATCAGTGTGGTGGCACGCGGGAGGTCCAGGAATGAGCAGTTCTTC.

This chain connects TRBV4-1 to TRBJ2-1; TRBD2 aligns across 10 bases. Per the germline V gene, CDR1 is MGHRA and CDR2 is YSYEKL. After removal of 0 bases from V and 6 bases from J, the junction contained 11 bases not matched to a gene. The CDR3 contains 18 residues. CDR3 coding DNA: TGCGCCAGCAGCCAAGATAGTCCTGAGCGGGGGGGTATCAATGAGCAGTTCTTC. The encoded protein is CASSQDSPERGGINEQFF.

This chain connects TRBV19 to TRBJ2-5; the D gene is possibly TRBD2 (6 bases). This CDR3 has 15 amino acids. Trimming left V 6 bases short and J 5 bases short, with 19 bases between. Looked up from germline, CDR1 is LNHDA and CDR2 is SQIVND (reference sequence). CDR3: CASRRGGARGETQYF. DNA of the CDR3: TGTGCCAGTAGGAGGGGCGGGGCCCGGGGTGAGACCCAGTACTTC.

CDR3 sequence reads: CASSLAGGDTQYF. The CDR3, as DNA: TGTGCCAGCAGTCTAGCGGGGGGAGATACGCAGTATTTT. The J gene is TRBJ2-3, the V gene TRBV6-4, with 11 bases identical to TRBD2. The germline V gene has CDR1 MRHNA and CDR2 SNTAGT. V dropped 5 bases and J dropped 5; count of bases not matched to a gene: 0. This CDR3 has 13 amino acids.

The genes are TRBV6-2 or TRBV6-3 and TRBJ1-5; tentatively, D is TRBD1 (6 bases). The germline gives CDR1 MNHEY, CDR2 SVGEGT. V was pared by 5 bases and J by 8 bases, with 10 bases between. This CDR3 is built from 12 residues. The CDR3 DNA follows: TGTGCCAGCAGTACAGGGAAAGAGCCCCAGCATTTT. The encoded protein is CASSTGKEPQHF.